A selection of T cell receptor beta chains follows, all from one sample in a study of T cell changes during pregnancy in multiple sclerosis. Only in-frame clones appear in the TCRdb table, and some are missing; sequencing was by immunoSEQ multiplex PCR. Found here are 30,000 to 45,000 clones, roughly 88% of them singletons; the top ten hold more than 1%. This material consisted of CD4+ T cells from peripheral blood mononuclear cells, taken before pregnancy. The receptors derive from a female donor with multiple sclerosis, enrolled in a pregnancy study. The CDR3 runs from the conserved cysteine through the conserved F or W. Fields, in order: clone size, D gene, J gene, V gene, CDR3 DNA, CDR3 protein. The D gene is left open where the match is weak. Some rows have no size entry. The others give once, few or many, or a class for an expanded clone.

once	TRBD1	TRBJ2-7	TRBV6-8	TGTGCCAGCGAACCCCTCAGGGGGAGCTACGAGCAGTACTTC	CASEPLRGSYEQYF
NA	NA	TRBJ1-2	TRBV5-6	TGTGCCAGCAGCTTCTCGGTAATAGCCGGGACAAACTATGGCTACACCTTC	CASSFSVIAGTNYGYTF
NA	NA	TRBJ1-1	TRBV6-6	TGTGCCAGCAGTTACGCGGACAAGAACACTGAAGCTTTCTTT	CASSYADKNTEAFF
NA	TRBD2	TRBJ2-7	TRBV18	TGTGCCAGCTCACAAGGGACTAGCGGGGCCTACGAGCAGTACTTC	CASSQGTSGAYEQYF
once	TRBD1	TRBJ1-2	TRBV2	TGTGCCAGCAGGGCACAGGGGGCGAACTATGGCTACACCTTC	CASRAQGANYGYTF
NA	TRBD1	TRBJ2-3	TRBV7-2	TGTGCCAGCAGCTCCCCCCTATCGGACAGGGAATCCGATACGCAGTATTTT	CASSSPLSDRESDTQYF
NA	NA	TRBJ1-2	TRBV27	TGTGCCAGCAGTTTAGACGGCAGGCGCGGCTACACCTTC	CASSLDGRRGYTF
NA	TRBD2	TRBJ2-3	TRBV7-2	TGTGCCAGCAGCGGCGGACTAGCGGGAAGAACGGATACGCAGTATTTT	CASSGGLAGRTDTQYF
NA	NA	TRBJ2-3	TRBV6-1	TGTGCCAGCAGGGCAGGGTGGCCCACAGATACGCAGTATTTT	CASRAGWPTDTQYF
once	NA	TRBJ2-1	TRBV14	TGTGCCAGCAGCCAAGAAGCCGGACTCCTACAGTTCTTC	CASSQEAGLLQFF
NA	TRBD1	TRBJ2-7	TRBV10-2	TGCGCCAGCAGTCTTCGCCGGGACAGGGATACCTACGAGCAGTACTTC	CASSLRRDRDTYEQYF
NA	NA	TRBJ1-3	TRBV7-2	TGTGCCAGCAGCCCTTACAACCCAGGCGGAAACACCATATATTTT	CASSPYNPGGNTIYF
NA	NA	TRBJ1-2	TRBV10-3	TGTGCCATCAGCCGACAGGCCCACCCGGTCTATGGCTACACCTTC	CAISRQAHPVYGYTF
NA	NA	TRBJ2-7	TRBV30	TGTGCCTGGACCAACCACGCGGGGGAGCAGTACTTC	CAWTNHAGEQYF
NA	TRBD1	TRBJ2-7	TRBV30	TGTGCCTGGAGACGGGGAGACTGGACAGGGTCCTACGAGCAGTACTTC	CAWRRGDWTGSYEQYF